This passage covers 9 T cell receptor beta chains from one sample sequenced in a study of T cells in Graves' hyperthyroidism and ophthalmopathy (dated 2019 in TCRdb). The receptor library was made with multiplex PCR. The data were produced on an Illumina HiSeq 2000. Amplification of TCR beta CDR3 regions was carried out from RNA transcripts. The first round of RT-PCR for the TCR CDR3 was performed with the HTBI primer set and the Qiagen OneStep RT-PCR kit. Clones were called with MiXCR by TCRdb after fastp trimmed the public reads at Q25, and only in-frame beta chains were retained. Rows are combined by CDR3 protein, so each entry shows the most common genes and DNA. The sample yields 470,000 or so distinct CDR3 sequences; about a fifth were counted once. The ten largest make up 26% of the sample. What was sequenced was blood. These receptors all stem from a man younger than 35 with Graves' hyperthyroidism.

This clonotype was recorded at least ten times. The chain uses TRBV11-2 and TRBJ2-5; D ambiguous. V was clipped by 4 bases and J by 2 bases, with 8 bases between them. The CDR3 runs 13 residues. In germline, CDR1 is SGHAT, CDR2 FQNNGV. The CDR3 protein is CASSSWSQETQYF. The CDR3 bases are TGTGCCAGCAGCTCGTGGTCGCAAGAGACCCAGTACTTC.

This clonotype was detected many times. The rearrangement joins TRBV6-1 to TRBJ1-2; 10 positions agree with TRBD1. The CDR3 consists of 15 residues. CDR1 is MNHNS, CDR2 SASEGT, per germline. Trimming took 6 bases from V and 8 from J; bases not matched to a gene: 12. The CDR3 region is CASSPPGTGDRGYTF. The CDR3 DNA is TGTGCCAGCAGCCCCCCCGGGACAGGGGACCGCGGCTACACCTTC.

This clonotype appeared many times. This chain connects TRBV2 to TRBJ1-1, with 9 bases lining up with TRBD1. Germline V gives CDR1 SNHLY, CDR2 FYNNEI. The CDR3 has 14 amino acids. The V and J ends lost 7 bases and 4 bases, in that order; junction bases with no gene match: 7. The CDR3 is CASTQDRGFTEAFF. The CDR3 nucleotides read TGTGCCAGCACCCAGGACAGGGGCTTCACTGAAGCTTTCTTT.

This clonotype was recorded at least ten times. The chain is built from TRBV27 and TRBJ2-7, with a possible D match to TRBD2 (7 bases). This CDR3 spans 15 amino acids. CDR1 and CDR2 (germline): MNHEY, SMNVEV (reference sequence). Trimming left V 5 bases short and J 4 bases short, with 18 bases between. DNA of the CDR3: TGTGCCAGCAGTAGAACAGGGAGCGGGGCTTACGAGCAGTACTTC. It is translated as CASSRTGSGAYEQYF.

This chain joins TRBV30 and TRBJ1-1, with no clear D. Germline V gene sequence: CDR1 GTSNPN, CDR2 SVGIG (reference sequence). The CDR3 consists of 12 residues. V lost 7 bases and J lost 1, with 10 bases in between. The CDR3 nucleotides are TGTGCCTTCCAGCCATGGAACACTGAAGCTTTCTTT. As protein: CAFQPWNTEAFF.

In DNA form, the CDR3 reads TGCGCCAGCAGCCAAGATCTTCACGGAACCTACGAGCAGTACTTC. It is translated as CASSQDLHGTYEQYF. V is TRBV4-1 and J is TRBJ2-7; D gene ambiguous. The V and J ends lost 0 bases and 2 bases respectively, with 11 bases between them. The germline gives CDR1 MGHRA, CDR2 YSYEKL. CDR3 length: 15 residues.

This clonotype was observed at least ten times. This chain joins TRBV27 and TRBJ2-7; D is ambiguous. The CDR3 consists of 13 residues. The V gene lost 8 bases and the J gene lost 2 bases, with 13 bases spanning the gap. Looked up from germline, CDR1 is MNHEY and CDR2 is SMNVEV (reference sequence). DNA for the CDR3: TGTGCCAGCGAAAACCTGGGCCCCTACGAGCAGTACTTC. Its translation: CASENLGPYEQYF.

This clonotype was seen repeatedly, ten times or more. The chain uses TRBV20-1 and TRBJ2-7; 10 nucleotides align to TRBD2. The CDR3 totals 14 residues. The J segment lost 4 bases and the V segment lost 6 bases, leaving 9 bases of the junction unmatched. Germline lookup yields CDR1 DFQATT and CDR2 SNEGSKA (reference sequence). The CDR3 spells CSAKGASGSYEQYF. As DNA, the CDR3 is TGCAGTGCCAAGGGGGCTAGCGGGAGTTACGAGCAGTACTTC.

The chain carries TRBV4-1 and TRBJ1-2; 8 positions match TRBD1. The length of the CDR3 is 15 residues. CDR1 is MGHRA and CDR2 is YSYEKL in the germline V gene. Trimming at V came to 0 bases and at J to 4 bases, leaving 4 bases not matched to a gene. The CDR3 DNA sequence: TGCGCCAGCAGCCAAGATCCCACAGGGGGCTATGGCTACACCTTC. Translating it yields CASSQDPTGGYGYTF.